The entry that follows covers one T cell receptor (beta chain) sequence. The CDR3 has 13 residues. Germline values: CDR1 SGHRS, CDR2 YFSETQ. V was pared by 0 bases and J by 8 bases, with 10 bases between. These data belong to a study of control samples from healthy donors and cancer patients. Profiled with immunoSEQ multiplex PCR; TCRdb holds only in-frame clones, not every one. The sample includes 100,000 to 150,000 clones, just under 95% of them seen just once. The sequenced sample was blood. The chain combines TRBV5-1 with TRBJ2-3; D unresolved. The clonotype was recovered from a man younger than 35 in good health. In DNA form, the CDR3 reads TGCGCCAGCAGCTTGGCCAGCAAAGGTACGCAGTATTTT. Translation gives CASSLASKGTQYF.